Each of the 26 T cell receptor beta chains below was sequenced from the same sample in a study of cytomegalovirus exposure and HLA in healthy donors. 13 Jbeta primers and 60 Vbeta primers were used for the PCR. Sequencing was performed with immunoSEQ multiplex PCR; in TCRdb, only in-frame clones are kept and a portion is missing. This table has 110,000 to 150,000 clones, around four fifths appearing once. Sequenced material: PBMCs. These receptors came from a woman aged 60-75 years in good health and CMV-seropositive.

This clone was seen a handful of times. This chain connects TRBV28 to TRBJ2-7; 8 bases are shared with TRBD1. The CDR3 spans 14 residues. Germline CDR1 MDHEN, CDR2 SYDVKM. The J segment lost 5 bases and the V segment lost 5 bases, leaving 8 bases of the junction unmatched. The CDR3 nucleotides are TGTGCCAGCAGTCTGGACAGGGTGGTACACGAGCAGTACTTC. Translation gives CASSLDRVVHEQYF. Full variable domain (remainder filled in from reference TRBV28 and TRBJ2-7): DVKVTQSSRYLVKRTGEKVFLECVQDMDHENMFWYRQDPGLGLRLIYFSYDVKMKEKGDIPEGYSVSREKKERFSLILESASTNQTSMYLCASSLDRVVHEQYFGPGTRLTVT.

On this clone: A far more abundant clone sits one base away, making this likely a read error. V and J are TRBV27 and TRBJ2-7, with D possibly TRBD2 on 6 matching bases. Looked up from germline, CDR1 is MNHEY and CDR2 is SMNVEV (reference sequence). The V end lost 9 bases, the J end lost 1 base, and 16 bases lay between the germline ends. This CDR3 spans 14 amino acids. The CDR3 reads CARKLAAASYEQYF. The CDR3 DNA reads TGTGCCAGGAAACTAGCCGCCGCGTCCTACGAGCAGTACTTC.

CDR3 DNA: TGTGCCACCAGCAGGCAACAGTATAGCAATCAGCCCCAGCATTTT. Amino acid sequence: CATSRQQYSNQPQHF. The V and J genes are TRBV15 and TRBJ1-5; D ambiguous. V was cut by 3 bases and J by 0 bases, with 9 bases left in between. This CDR3 spans 15 amino acids. The germline V gene has CDR1 LNHNV and CDR2 YYDKDF (reference sequence).

CDR3 in DNA: TGTGCCAGCAGTGATAGGAGGGCTGGGCAGCCCCAGCATTTT. Translating it yields CASSDRRAGQPQHF. The chain recombines TRBV6-1 with TRBJ1-5; the D is unclear. V lost 3 bases and J lost 7, with 13 bases in between. The V gene's germline CDR1 is MNHNS and CDR2 SASEGT. The CDR3 loop spans 14 amino acids.

This sequence joins TRBV5-1 and TRBJ2-3; 14 positions agree with TRBD2. This CDR3 has 17 amino acids. Looked up from germline, CDR1 is SGHRS and CDR2 is YFSETQ. With 3 bases clipped from V and 2 bases from J, the junction kept 5 bases outside the gene matches. The CDR3 DNA reads TGCGCCAGCAGCTCCGGACTAGCGGGAGGCGACACAGATACGCAGTATTTT. This translates into CASSSGLAGGDTDTQYF.

The gene calls are TRBV15 and TRBJ2-7, with 10 nucleotides matching TRBD1. The CDR3 covers 14 residues. J lost 6 bases, V lost 1 base, and 3 bases had no gene match. From germline, CDR1 is LNHNV and CDR2 YYDKDF (reference sequence). The CDR3 protein is CATSRGGTGVEQYF. The DNA for the CDR3 is TGTGCCACCAGCAGAGGAGGGACAGGGGTCGAGCAGTACTTC.

J is TRBJ2-2 and V is TRBV11-1, with D possibly being TRBD2 (6 bases). The germline V gene has CDR1 SGHAT and CDR2 FQDESV (reference sequence). Deletions cut 4 bases from V and 9 bases from J, with 21 bases between. The CDR3 is 16 residues long. The DNA for the CDR3 is TGTGCCAGCAGCTCCGGAGGGATTACACTAGAGTGGGAGCTGTTTTTT. Translating gives CASSSGGITLEWELFF.

The J gene is TRBJ2-2, the V gene TRBV18, with TRBD2 matching 8 bases. In germline, CDR1 is KGHSH, CDR2 LQKENI. The CDR3 totals 16 residues. The V segment lost 1 base and the J segment 6 bases; nucleotides outside the gene matches: 7. The CDR3 protein is CASSPLGTRGSGELFF. The CDR3 coding sequence is TGTGCCAGCTCACCACTCGGGACTAGGGGGTCCGGGGAGCTGTTTTTT.

This chain connects TRBV7-6 to TRBJ2-1, with 8 bases matching TRBD2. V lost 5 bases and J lost 6; bases outside the gene matches: 9. CDR1 is SGHVS, CDR2 FNYEAQ, per germline. The CDR3 length is 15 residues. CDR3 sequence (DNA): TGTGCCAGCAGCGCTCGGGAGGGCCTCTCCAATGAGCAGTTCTTC. This translates into CASSAREGLSNEQFF. Filled out from reference TRBV7-6 and TRBJ2-1, the complete variable domain reads GAGVSQSPRYKVTKRGQDVALRCDPISGHVSLYWYRQALGQGPEFLTYFNYEAQQDKSGLPNDRFSAERPEGSISTLTIQRTEQRDSAMYRCASSAREGLSNEQFFGPGTRLTVL.

The chain joins TRBV29-1 to TRBJ2-1, with 9 bases fitting TRBD1. The CDR3 covers 12 residues. The ends lost 8 bases at V and 9 bases at J; junction bases unmatched: 8. Per the germline V gene, CDR1 is SQVTM and CDR2 is ANQGSEA. The CDR3: CSPRTGDGEQFF. In DNA, the CDR3 is TGCAGCCCCCGGACAGGGGACGGTGAGCAGTTCTTC.

The genes are TRBV28 and TRBJ2-2; weak D call: TRBD1 (6 bases). This CDR3 contains 17 residues. The V end lost 6 bases, the J end lost 0 bases, and 17 bases lay between the germline ends. Per the germline V gene, CDR1 is MDHEN and CDR2 is SYDVKM. The CDR3 reads CASRPPWDTANTGELFF. CDR3 coding DNA: TGTGCCAGCAGGCCGCCTTGGGACACAGCGAACACCGGGGAGCTGTTTTTT.

The rearrangement links TRBV11-3 to TRBJ1-1, with no clear D. Germline CDR1 reads SGHNT; CDR2 reads YENEEA. The CDR3 is made up of 13 amino acids. Trimming took off 5 bases at V and 5 bases at J, with 12 bases between the two ends. The CDR3 sequence is CASSGVAETEAFF. For the CDR3, the DNA is TGTGCCAGCAGCGGGGTAGCGGAAACTGAAGCTTTCTTT.

The rearrangement links TRBV6-5 to TRBJ1-5; D is ambiguous. Germline V gene data show CDR1 as MNHEY and CDR2 as SVGAGI. Trimming removed 4 bases at V and 9 bases at J, with 4 bases between. The CDR3 sequence is 10 residues long. Here the CDR3 reads CASSFRPQHF. The CDR3 coding sequence is TGTGCCAGCAGTTTTAGGCCCCAGCATTTT.

The chain links TRBV14 to TRBJ2-1, with D possibly TRBD2 on 6 matching bases. Germline assignment: CDR1 SGHDN and CDR2 FVKESK. With 4 bases removed from V and 4 bases from J, the gap between germline ends came to 11 bases. This CDR3 is built from 14 residues. CDR3 nucleotide sequence: TGTGCCAGCAGCCTTGGGGGGAATTACAATGAGCAGTTCTTC. Protein: CASSLGGNYNEQFF.

The rearrangement links TRBV4-1 to TRBJ1-2; D is unclear. Germline CDR1 MGHRA, CDR2 YSYEKL. The CDR3 sequence is 15 residues long. Trimming stripped 4 bases from V and 4 bases from J, with 16 bases between. In DNA form, the CDR3 reads TGCGCCAGCAGCCCGAATCGAGAGGGTAGCTATGGCTACACCTTC. Its translation is CASSPNREGSYGYTF.

Only one count was recorded for this clone. The chain couples TRBV6-6 to TRBJ1-3; D is uncertain. Germline CDR1 MNHNY, CDR2 SVGAGI (reference sequence). V was trimmed by 8 bases and J by 0 bases, leaving 8 bases between them. The CDR3 length is 13 residues. CDR3 in amino acids: CASGPTSGNTIYF. The CDR3 nucleotides read TGTGCCAGCGGGCCAACCTCTGGAAACACCATATATTTT.

Details on this clone: A read error may account for a junction end that differs from germline. The chain uses TRBV7-9 and TRBJ2-3; 9 bases fit TRBD1. The CDR3 extends over 19 amino acids. Germline V gene data show CDR1 as SEHNR and CDR2 as FQNEAQ (reference sequence). This CDR3 is CSSSSSQGTGFLRRDTQYF. As DNA, the CDR3 is TGTTCCAGCAGCTCCTCACAAGGGACAGGGTTCTTGCGAAGGGATACGCAGTATTTT.

This clone has just a few counts. The genes are TRBV28 and TRBJ1-2; no firm D call. The germline CDR1 and CDR2 sequences are MDHEN and SYDVKM. The CDR3 runs 12 residues. Trimming took 1 base from V and 4 from J, leaving 4 bases between them. DNA for the CDR3: TGTGCCAGCAGTTTATTGCGCTATGGCTACACCTTC. Translation gives CASSLLRYGYTF.

This chain uses TRBV7-6 with TRBJ2-3, with D tentatively TRBD2 (6 bases). The germline V gene encodes CDR1 SGHVS and CDR2 FNYEAQ. This CDR3 spans 16 amino acids. Trimming cost V 7 bases and J 0 bases, with 17 bases left between them. Here the CDR3 reads CASNLLGGPSTDTQYF. The CDR3 coding sequence is TGTGCCAGCAACCTCCTTGGAGGGCCCAGCACAGATACGCAGTATTTT.

The CDR3 nucleotides read TGTGCCAGTAGTTCAGGGGCGTGGGATAATCAGCCCCAGCATTTT. It is translated as CASSSGAWDNQPQHF. This rearrangement joins TRBV19 to TRBJ1-5; a weak D match, TRBD1 (6 bases). The length of the CDR3 is 15 residues. Trimming removed 5 bases at V and 4 bases at J, with 15 bases between. Germline CDR1 is LNHDA and CDR2 is SQIVND (reference sequence).

The V and J genes are TRBV4-1 and TRBJ2-3; TRBD2 matches 8 bases. The CDR3 runs 16 residues. Germline CDR1 and CDR2: MGHRA and YSYEKL. The V segment lost 4 bases and the J segment 0 bases; nucleotides outside the gene matches: 6. In nucleotides, the CDR3 is TGCGCCAGCAGCCGCGGCGCTAGCGGGAGCACAGATACGCAGTATTTT. Translated: CASSRGASGSTDTQYF.

The chain joins TRBV2 to TRBJ1-1, with 10 bases fitting TRBD1. The CDR3 loop spans 19 amino acids. J was trimmed by 3 bases and V by 4 bases; bases with no gene match: 17. Looked up from germline, CDR1 is SNHLY and CDR2 is FYNNEI. CDR3 amino acids: CASSADRGRWIKGHTEAFF. DNA of the CDR3: TGTGCCAGCAGTGCCGACAGGGGGCGTTGGATAAAGGGTCACACTGAAGCTTTCTTT.

The gene calls are TRBV4-2 and TRBJ1-3; 7 positions agree with TRBD1. V trimming: 3 bases; J trimming: 0 bases; junction bases outside the gene matches: 8. The CDR3 totals 17 residues. CDR1 is LGHNA and CDR2 is YNFKEQ in the germline V gene. CDR3 amino acids: CASSQNRGGISGNTIYF. CDR3 sequence (DNA): TGTGCCAGCAGCCAGAACAGGGGCGGGATCTCTGGAAACACCATATATTTT.

Comments on this clone: This CDR3 is also generated by other DNA sequences in the sample. The CDR3 protein is CASSKSLNTEAFF. CDR3 sequence (DNA): TGTGCCAGTAGTAAATCTTTGAACACTGAAGCTTTCTTT. The rearrangement links TRBV19 to TRBJ1-1; D call uncertain. V lost 4 bases, J lost 0 bases, and 6 bases lay in between. Germline CDR1 and CDR2: LNHDA and SQIVND (reference sequence). The length of the CDR3 is 13 residues.

This clone turned up a few times. CDR3 loop: CASASSGLSSYEQYF. The CDR3 nucleotides read TGTGCCAGCGCTTCTAGCGGTTTGAGCTCCTACGAGCAGTACTTC. The V and J genes are TRBV27 and TRBJ2-7; TRBD2 matches at 7 bases. Germline values: CDR1 MNHEY, CDR2 SMNVEV (reference sequence). The CDR3 totals 15 residues. Trimming took 8 bases from V and 0 from J; bases not matched to a gene: 10.

This clone occurred once. The chain is built from TRBV7-9 and TRBJ2-7, with TRBD2 identical over 13 bases. The germline gives CDR1 SEHNR, CDR2 FQNEAQ (reference sequence). The CDR3 has 16 amino acids. Germline trimming cut 5 bases from V and 4 bases from J; bases unmatched to any gene: 8. This CDR3 reads CASSQSRTSGGYEQYF. The CDR3 DNA reads TGTGCCAGCAGCCAAAGCCGGACTAGCGGGGGATACGAGCAGTACTTC.